This TCR beta chain is drawn from a study of CD8 T cells in ankylosing spondylitis. Study results and limitations: Disease-linked clones bore a CD8+ phenotype, appearing relatively rarely in peripheral blood. Before this, some motif variants had been reported in reactive arthritis synovial fluid and blood.

Each CDR3 protein is one row after TCRdb ran MiXCR on the 5' RACE reads. This repertoire shows around 130,000 distinct CDR3 sequences, 6% to 8.5% found once; its top ten account for 12%. Germline V gives CDR1 LGHDT, CDR2 YNNKEL (reference sequence). The CDR3 spans 14 residues. This clonotype occurred a few times. The antigen is unknown. This sequence may be a read error, since a much larger clone differs from it by one base. The J gene is TRBJ1-6, the V gene TRBV3-1, with unresolved D. Sequenced: blood, either unsorted or a sorted T cell fraction (not recorded which). The TCR was taken from a male donor with ankylosing spondylitis or in good health (not recorded which). The CDR3 nucleotides read TGTGCCAGCAGCCAAGTCGTCGGCAATTCACCCCTCCCCTTT. This sequence encodes CASSQVVGNSPLPF.